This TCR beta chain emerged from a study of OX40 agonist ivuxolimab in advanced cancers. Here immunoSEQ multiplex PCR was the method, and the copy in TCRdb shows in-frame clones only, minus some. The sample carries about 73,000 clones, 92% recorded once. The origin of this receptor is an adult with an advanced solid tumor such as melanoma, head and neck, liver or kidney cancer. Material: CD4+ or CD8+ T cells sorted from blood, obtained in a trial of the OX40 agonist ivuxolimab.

The CDR3 spells CASSPRAGGTNEKLFF. DNA of the CDR3: TGTGCCAGCTCACCACGTGCGGGCGGAACTAATGAAAAACTGTTTTTT. V is TRBV18 and J is TRBJ1-4; D is ambiguous. Germline-derived CDR1 and CDR2 are KGHSH and LQKENI. Trimming took off 1 base at V and 1 base at J, with 10 bases between the two ends. This CDR3 comprises 16 residues.